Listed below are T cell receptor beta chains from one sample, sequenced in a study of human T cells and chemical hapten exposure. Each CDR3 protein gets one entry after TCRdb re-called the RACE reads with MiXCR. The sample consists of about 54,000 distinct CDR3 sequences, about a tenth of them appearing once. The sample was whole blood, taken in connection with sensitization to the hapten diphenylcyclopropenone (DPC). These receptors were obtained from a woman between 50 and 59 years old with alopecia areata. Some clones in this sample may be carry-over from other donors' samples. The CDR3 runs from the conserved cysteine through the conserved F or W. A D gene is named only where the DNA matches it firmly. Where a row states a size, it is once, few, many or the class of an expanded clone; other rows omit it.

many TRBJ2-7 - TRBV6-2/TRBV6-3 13 CASSYSRGNEQYF TGTGCCAGCAGTTACTCTAGGGGGAACGAGCAGTACTTC
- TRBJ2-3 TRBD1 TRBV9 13 CASSQGATDTQYF TGTGCCAGCAGTCAGGGGGCAACAGATACGCAGTATTTT
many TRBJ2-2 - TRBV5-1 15 CASSSWSANTGELFF TGCGCCAGCTCCAGCTGGTCAGCAAACACCGGGGAGCTGTTTTTT
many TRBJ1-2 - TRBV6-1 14 CATDSRALTYGYTF TGTGCCACCGACAGCAGGGCCTTAACCTATGGCTACACCTTC
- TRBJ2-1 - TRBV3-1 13 CASSRGGYNEQFF TGTGCCAGCAGCCGGGGTGGCTACAATGAGCAGTTCTTC
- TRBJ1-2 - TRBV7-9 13 CASSRKDSYGYTF TGTGCCAGCAGCCGGAAGGACAGCTATGGCTACACCTTC
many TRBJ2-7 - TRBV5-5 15 CASSFLDTDSYEQYF TGTGCCAGCAGCTTTCTAGATACAGACAGCTACGAGCAGTACTTC
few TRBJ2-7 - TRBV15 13 CATSRDLSREQYF TGTGCCACCAGCAGAGATCTCAGTCGCGAGCAGTACTTC
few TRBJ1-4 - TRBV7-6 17 CASSLEVQGETNEKLFF TGTGCCAGCAGCTTAGAGGTCCAAGGGGAAACTAATGAAAAACTGTTTTTT
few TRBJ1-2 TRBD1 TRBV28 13 CASSSETGGVYTF TGTGCCAGCAGTTCCGAGACAGGGGGCGTCTACACCTTC
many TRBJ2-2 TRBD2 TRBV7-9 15 CASSRDYPNTGELFF TGTGCCAGCAGTCGGGACTACCCGAACACCGGGGAGCTGTTTTTT
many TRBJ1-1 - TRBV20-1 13 CSATRQADTEAFF TGCAGTGCTACAAGACAGGCAGACACTGAAGCTTTCTTT
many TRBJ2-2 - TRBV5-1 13 CASSSADTGELFF TGCGCCAGCAGCTCTGCGGACACCGGGGAGCTGTTTTTT
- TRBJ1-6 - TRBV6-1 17 CATLNRRRVIGPSPLHF TGTGCCACCCTGAACCGGAGGCGGGTCATTGGGCCGTCACCCCTCCACTTT
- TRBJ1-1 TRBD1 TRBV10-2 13 CASRTGGDTEAFF TGCGCCAGCAGGACAGGGGGAGACACTGAAGCTTTCTTT
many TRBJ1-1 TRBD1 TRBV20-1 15 CSAGRAGTRGTEAFF TGCAGTGCCGGACGCGCCGGGACCAGGGGGACTGAAGCTTTCTTT
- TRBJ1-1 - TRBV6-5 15 CASSYSFAGNTEAFF TGTGCCAGCAGTTACTCTTTCGCGGGGAACACTGAAGCTTTCTTT
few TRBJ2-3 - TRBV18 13 CASSSSITDTQYF TGTGCCAGCTCCTCGTCTATCACAGATACGCAGTATTTT
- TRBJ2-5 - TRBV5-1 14 CASSLSGDSGTQYF TGCGCCAGCAGCTTATCGGGGGACTCGGGGACCCAGTACTTC
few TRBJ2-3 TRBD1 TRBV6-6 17 CASSFSLGQGRSYGGYF TGTGCCAGCAGTTTCTCCCTCGGACAGGGTAGATCATACGGAGGGTATTTT
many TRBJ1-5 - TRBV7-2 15 CASSSQMYSNQPQHF TGTGCCAGCAGCTCCCAAATGTATAGCAATCAGCCCCAGCATTTT
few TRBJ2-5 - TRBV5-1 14 CASSWGPQGETQYF TGCGCCAGCAGTTGGGGACCCCAGGGGGAGACCCAGTACTTC
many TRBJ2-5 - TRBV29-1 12 CSAETNQETQYF TGCAGCGCAGAGACAAACCAAGAGACCCAGTACTTC
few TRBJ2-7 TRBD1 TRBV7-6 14 CASSFGTGPYEQYF TGTGCCAGCAGCTTTGGGACAGGGCCGTACGAGCAGTACTTC
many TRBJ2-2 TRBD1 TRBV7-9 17 CASRTVRQGSNTGELFF TGTGCCAGCAGAACCGTTCGACAGGGATCGAACACCGGGGAGCTGTTTTTT
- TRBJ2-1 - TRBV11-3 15 CASSFSWSSYNEQFF TGTGCCAGCAGCTTCTCTTGGTCCTCCTACAATGAGCAGTTCTTC
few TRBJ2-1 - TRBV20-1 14 CSASKNRPPNEQFF TGCAGTGCTTCGAAAAACCGACCACCCAATGAGCAGTTCTTC
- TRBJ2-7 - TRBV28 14 CASSLRRIYYEQYF TGTGCCAGCAGTTTAAGGCGGATTTACTACGAGCAGTACTTC
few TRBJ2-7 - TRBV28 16 CASSPGYSGGAYEQYF TGTGCCAGCAGTCCCGGTTACTCGGGTGGGGCCTACGAGCAGTACTTC
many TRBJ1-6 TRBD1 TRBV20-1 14 CSARGGQENSPLHF TGCAGTGCTCGGGGGGGACAGGAAAATTCACCCCTCCACTTT
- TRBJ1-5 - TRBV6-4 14 CASSDSYSNQPQHF TGTGCCAGCAGTGACTCCTATAGCAATCAGCCCCAGCATTTT
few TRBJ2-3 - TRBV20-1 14 CSARLGRARDTQYF TGCAGTGCTAGACTGGGAAGGGCGAGGGATACGCAGTATTTT
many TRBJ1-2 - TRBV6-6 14 CASSSRGPDYGYTF TGTGCCAGCAGCTCAAGGGGCCCGGACTATGGCTACACCTTC
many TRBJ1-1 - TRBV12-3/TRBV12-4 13 CASSFAGNTEAFF TGTGCCAGCAGTTTTGCAGGAAACACTGAAGCTTTCTTT
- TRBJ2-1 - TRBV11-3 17 CASSPGLSGPSYNEQFF TGTGCCAGCAGCCCAGGACTGAGCGGGCCCTCCTACAATGAGCAGTTCTTC